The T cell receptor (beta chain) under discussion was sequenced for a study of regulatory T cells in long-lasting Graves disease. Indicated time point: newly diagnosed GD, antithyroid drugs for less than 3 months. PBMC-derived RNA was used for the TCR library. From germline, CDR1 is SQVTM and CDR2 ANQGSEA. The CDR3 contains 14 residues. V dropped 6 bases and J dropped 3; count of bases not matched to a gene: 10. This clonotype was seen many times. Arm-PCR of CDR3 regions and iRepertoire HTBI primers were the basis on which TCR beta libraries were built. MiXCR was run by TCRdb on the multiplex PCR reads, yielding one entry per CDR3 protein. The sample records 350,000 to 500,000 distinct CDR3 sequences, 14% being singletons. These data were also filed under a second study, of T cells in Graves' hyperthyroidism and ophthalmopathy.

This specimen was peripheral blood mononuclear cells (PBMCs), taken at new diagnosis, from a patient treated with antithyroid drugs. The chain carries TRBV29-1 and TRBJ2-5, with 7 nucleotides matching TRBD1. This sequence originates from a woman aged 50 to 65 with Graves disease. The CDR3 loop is CSVWTGQVEETQYF. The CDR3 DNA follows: TGCAGCGTATGGACAGGACAGGTCGAAGAGACCCAGTACTTC.